These 16 T cell receptor beta chains were sequenced from one sample in a study of siplizumab effects on memory and regulatory T cells. Assay used: immunoSEQ multiplex PCR; TCRdb lists only in-frame clones, some missing. The repertoire holds 95,000 to 130,000 clones, around 94% seen once, with about 1.8% in the top ten. Sample: non-Treg CD4+ T cells sorted from blood. These receptors all come from a human donor in good health.

The CDR3 sequence: CSGAGTDTQYF. The CDR3 nucleotides read TGCAGTGGAGCTGGCACAGATACGCAGTATTTT. The rearrangement joins TRBV20-1 to TRBJ2-3; D call uncertain. Germline CDR1 and CDR2: DFQATT and SNEGSKA (reference sequence). Trimming took 7 bases from V and 1 from J, leaving 6 bases between them. The length of the CDR3 is 11 residues.

The chain recombines TRBV9 with TRBJ1-1, with TRBD1 identical over 11 bases. V shed 2 bases, J shed 6 bases, and the junction held 3 bases outside the gene matches. The CDR3 extends over 14 amino acids. CDR1 and CDR2 from the germline V gene are SGDLS and YYNGEE. The CDR3, as DNA: TGTGCCAGCAGCGTTCCGGGACAGGGGGCTGAAGCTTTCTTT. Its translation is CASSVPGQGAEAFF.

This chain uses TRBV7-9 with TRBJ1-1, with 12 bases lining up with TRBD1. With 3 bases clipped from V and 6 bases from J, the junction kept 11 bases outside the gene matches. This CDR3 spans 17 amino acids. In germline, CDR1 is SEHNR, CDR2 FQNEAQ (reference sequence). The CDR3 DNA sequence: TGTGCCAGCAGCTTCCGGGACAGGGGGCATGGCGCGCCTGAAGCTTTCTTT. Protein: CASSFRDRGHGAPEAFF. The whole variable domain, remainder taken from reference TRBV7-9 and TRBJ1-1, is DTGVSQNPRHKITKRGQNVTFRCDPISEHNRLYWYRQTLGQGPEFLTYFQNEAQLEKSRLLSDRFSAERPKGSFSTLEIQRTEQGDSAMYLCASSFRDRGHGAPEAFFGQGTRLTVV.

This chain uses TRBV4-1 with TRBJ2-1; D possibly corresponds to TRBD2 (5 bases). Per germline, CDR1 MGHRA and CDR2 YSYEKL. V lost 0 bases and J 6 bases, leaving 12 bases between the germline ends. The CDR3 has 15 residues. CDR3 sequence (DNA): TGCGCCAGCAGCCAAGATGGACTTGCCGTCAATGAGCAGTTCTTC. Its translation: CASSQDGLAVNEQFF.

This clone came up once. V and J are TRBV19 and TRBJ1-2; 7 bases line up with TRBD1. The CDR3 is made up of 15 amino acids. Germline CDR1 is LNHDA and CDR2 is SQIVND (reference sequence). The V and J ends lost 6 bases and 7 bases, in that order; junction bases with no gene match: 14. In DNA, the CDR3 is TGTGCCAGTAGAAACGGACAGAAGGGGGCTAGTGGCTACACCTTC. Its translation: CASRNGQKGASGYTF.

This clone showed up just once. The chain carries TRBV18 and TRBJ1-2; TRBD1 might be the D (5 bases). Germline CDR1 reads KGHSH; CDR2 reads LQKENI. Trimming removed 1 base at V and 8 bases at J, with 11 bases between. This CDR3 has 13 residues. The chain's CDR3 is CASSPRSGDGYTF. The DNA of the CDR3 is TGTGCCAGCTCACCACGTTCTGGGGACGGCTACACCTTC.

This clone has a handful of counts. The chain has TRBV29-1 and TRBJ1-2; no clear D gene. Germline loops: CDR1 SQVTM, CDR2 ANQGSEA. The CDR3 is 13 amino acids. V was clipped by 7 bases and J by 0 bases, with 12 bases between them. CDR3 nucleotides: TGCAGCGCCTTACACGGAACTAACTATGGCTACACCTTC. Translated: CSALHGTNYGYTF.

J is TRBJ1-1 and V is TRBV6-5; D gene uncertain. The germline CDR1 and CDR2 sequences are MNHEY and SVGAGI. V lost 0 bases and J lost 4, with 12 bases in between. The CDR3 covers 15 residues. CDR3 bases: TGTGCCAGCAGTTACTCGAAACGAGTGAGCACTGAAGCTTTCTTT. Protein sequence: CASSYSKRVSTEAFF.

V gene TRBV30 combines with J gene TRBJ2-7; 9 bases line up with TRBD2. The V gene end was trimmed by 8 bases and the J gene end by 6 bases; junction bases not matched to a gene: 11. There are 13 residues in the CDR3. Germline V gene sequence: CDR1 GTSNPN, CDR2 SVGIG (reference sequence). Here the CDR3 reads CAIMVAGAREQYF. CDR3 coding DNA: TGTGCCATCATGGTAGCGGGAGCTCGCGAGCAGTACTTC.

Only one count was recorded for this clone. The chain carries TRBV20-1 and TRBJ1-2; D gene uncertain. CDR3 length: 11 residues. The V end was cut by 7 bases, the J end by 4 bases, with 10 bases between. Germline V gene lookup returns CDR1 DFQATT and CDR2 SNEGSKA (reference sequence). Here the CDR3 DNA reads TGCAGTGTGCGGGGATTCTATGGCTACACCTTC. Residues: CSVRGFYGYTF.

This clone appeared a single time. This chain connects TRBV6-6 to TRBJ1-1, with a possible D match to TRBD1 (5 bases). The CDR3 has 13 residues. CDR1 is MNHNY, CDR2 SVGAGI, per germline (reference sequence). V gave up 6 bases and J gave up 4 bases, with 12 bases separating them. The CDR3 reads CASSLREGTEAFF. CDR3 in DNA: TGTGCCAGCAGCCTCAGGGAAGGCACTGAAGCTTTCTTT.

V usage is TRBV5-1 and J usage is TRBJ1-4; D is unclear. Trimming pared 4 bases from V and 5 bases from J, leaving 15 bases between. Germline assignment: CDR1 SGHRS and CDR2 YFSETQ. This CDR3 comprises 15 residues. The CDR3 DNA sequence: TGCGCCAGCAGCCTAGACCACCCTACGAATGAAAAACTGTTTTTT. It specifies CASSLDHPTNEKLFF.

This clone was found once. The rearrangement links TRBV5-1 to TRBJ1-2, with D uncertain. Looked up from germline, CDR1 is SGHRS and CDR2 is YFSETQ. Trimming took off 4 bases at V and 3 bases at J, with 13 bases between the two ends. The CDR3 is 14 amino acids. The CDR3 region has the DNA TGCGCCAGCAGCCCAGCAGAGGGTTACTATGGCTACACCTTC. It encodes CASSPAEGYYGYTF. Using reference TRBV5-1 and TRBJ1-2 for the parts outside the CDR3, the full variable domain is KAGVTQTPRYLIKTRGQQVTLSCSPISGHRSVSWYQQTPGQGLQFLFEYFSETQRNKGNFPGRFSGRQFSNSRSEMNVSTLELGDSALYLCASSPAEGYYGYTFGSGTRLTVV.

V gene TRBV5-4 combines with J gene TRBJ1-6; D gene unclear. Germline CDR1 SGHNT, CDR2 YYREEE (reference sequence). This CDR3 region has 14 residues. Trimming stripped 0 bases from V and 8 bases from J, with 9 bases between. CDR3 protein: CASSLGAKDSPLHF. In DNA form, the CDR3 reads TGTGCCAGCAGCTTGGGAGCCAAGGATTCACCCCTCCACTTT. Full variable domain (remainder filled in from reference TRBV5-4 and TRBJ1-6): ETGVTQSPTHLIKTRGQQVTLRCSSQSGHNTVSWYQQALGQGPQFIFQYYREEENGRGNFPPRFSGLQFPNYSSELNVNALELDDSALYLCASSLGAKDSPLHFGNGTRLTVT.

Turning to this clone: This CDR3 is also generated by other DNA sequences in the sample. This sequence joins TRBV7-9 and TRBJ2-3, with 9 bases lining up with TRBD1. This CDR3 is 14 amino acids long. Germline V gene data show CDR1 as SEHNR and CDR2 as FQNEAQ (reference sequence). Trimming cost V 3 bases and J 3 bases; bases outside gene matches: 1. As DNA, the CDR3 is TGTGCCAGCAGCTTTGGACAGGGGACAGATACGCAGTATTTT. Encoded protein: CASSFGQGTDTQYF. The full variable domain, rest sourced from reference TRBV7-9 and TRBJ2-3, is DTGVSQNPRHKITKRGQNVTFRCDPISEHNRLYWYRQTLGQGPEFLTYFQNEAQLEKSRLLSDRFSAERPKGSFSTLEIQRTEQGDSAMYLCASSFGQGTDTQYFGPGTRLTVL.

V and J are TRBV6-5 and TRBJ1-2, with 9 positions matching TRBD1. Germline V gives CDR1 MNHEY, CDR2 SVGAGI. The CDR3 is 15 residues long. V lost 5 bases and J lost 3; bases outside the gene matches: 7. Here the CDR3 reads CASSRPGQGHYGYTF. For the CDR3, the DNA is TGTGCCAGCAGTCGACCGGGACAGGGCCACTATGGCTACACCTTC.